This T cell receptor (beta chain) was found in a study of glioma-infiltrating T cells after dendritic cell vaccination. Study as a whole: At biweekly intervals, patients got three intradermal dendritic cell vaccine injections.

Time point noted: after dendritic cell vaccination, including at tumor progression/relapse. V was clipped by 8 bases and J by 4 bases, with 18 bases between them. The CDR3 loop spans 14 amino acids. In germline, CDR1 is MNHEY, CDR2 SVGAGI. This clone was observed a single time. Amplification used 60 V beta primers and 13 J beta primers. TCRdb's table, derived via immunoSEQ multiplex PCR, lists solely in-frame clones and lacks some. The sample holds 100,000 or so clones; around 89% are singletons and the top ten take 2.7%. The sequencing here drew on blood, taken after dendritic cell vaccination. The chain couples TRBV6-5 to TRBJ2-7, with D maybe TRBD2 (7 bases). The source is a human donor with glioblastoma. The CDR3 DNA follows: TGTGCCAGCCGATCGGGGGGCGTTTTGTACGAGCAGTACTTC. This encodes CASRSGGVLYEQYF.